Listed below are T cell receptor beta chains from one sample, sequenced in a study of T-cell memory formation after mild COVID-19. One entry per CDR3 protein results from TCRdb running MiXCR on the 5' RACE reads. Altogether about 150,000 distinct CDR3 sequences are present, around 30% being singletons, with the ten largest covering approximately 12%. Sequencing was done on a sample of PBMCs or a T cell subset sorted from them (not recorded which). These receptors were collected from an adult woman who had mild COVID-19 (a few samples of this study predate the infection). Cell type and time point are not known. The CDR3 runs from the conserved cysteine through the conserved F or W. The order of the fields is CDR3 length, J gene, D gene, clone size, V gene, CDR3 DNA, CDR3 protein. A D gene is named only where the DNA matches it firmly. Size values are once, few and many counts, or a class for expanded clones, and some rows have none.

17,TRBJ2-3,TRBD2,few,TRBV7-9,TGTGCCAGCAGATCTAACGTCGGCGGGAGGGCTACAGATACGCAGTATTTT,CASRSNVGGRATDTQYF
13,TRBJ1-2,.,.,TRBV10-2,TGCGCCAGCAGTAACAGGGAAAACTATGGCTACACCTTC,CASSNRENYGYTF
13,TRBJ2-2,.,.,TRBV6-5,TGTGCCACCATACAACCGAACACCGGGGAGCTGTTTTTT,CATIQPNTGELFF
14,TRBJ2-5,.,.,TRBV4-3,TGCGCCAGCAGCCACAATGCTAACCAAGAGACCCAGTACTTC,CASSHNANQETQYF
15,TRBJ2-1,TRBD1,few,TRBV6-5,TGTGCCAGCAGTTGGGACAGGGCCGCCGGCAATGAGCAGTTCTTC,CASSWDRAAGNEQFF
16,TRBJ2-7,.,.,TRBV6-5,TGTGCCAGCAGGACCGGCGGGGGCCGTCCCTCCTACGAGCAGTACTTC,CASRTGGGRPSYEQYF
16,TRBJ2-5,TRBD2,many,TRBV4-2,TGTGCCAGCAGCCAAGAGGGGACTAGCGGGTCTGAGACCCAGTACTTC,CASSQEGTSGSETQYF
15,TRBJ1-6,TRBD1,few,TRBV6-6,TGTGCCAGCAGTTACTCGCCAGGGACAGATTCACCCCTCCACTTT,CASSYSPGTDSPLHF
15,TRBJ2-5,TRBD1,few,TRBV9,TGTGCCAGCAGCGAATCCAGGGGGCACCAAGAGACCCAGTACTTC,CASSESRGHQETQYF
12,TRBJ2-5,.,few,TRBV15,TGTGCCACCAGCAGAGTTCGAGAGACCCAGTACTTC,CATSRVRETQYF
14,TRBJ2-1,TRBD2,few,TRBV7-8,TGTGCCAGCGGGCTTGCGGGGGAGTACAATGAGCAGTTCTTC,CASGLAGEYNEQFF
13,TRBJ2-5,TRBD1,few,TRBV5-6,TGTGCCAGCAGCGTGACAGGGGGCGAGACCCAGTACTTC,CASSVTGGETQYF
14,TRBJ2-7,TRBD2,.,TRBV5-6,TGTGCCAGCAGCTTGCTGGCGGGAGTCCACGAGCAGTACTTC,CASSLLAGVHEQYF
15,TRBJ2-7,TRBD2,.,TRBV12-3/TRBV12-4,TGTGCCAGCAGTGGGCTAGCGGGAGAAGGCCACGAGCAGTACTTC,CASSGLAGEGHEQYF
16,TRBJ1-2,TRBD1,.,TRBV19,TGTGCCAGTAGTATGGACAGGGGGCACGGGGTCTATGGCTACACCTTC,CASSMDRGHGVYGYTF
19,TRBJ2-2,.,.,TRBV11-2,TGTGCCAGCAGCTTAGGCCCTCTGGACCGTCGTTCGAACACCGGGGAGCTGTTTTTT,CASSLGPLDRRSNTGELFF
13,TRBJ1-5,.,.,TRBV20-1,TGCAGTGTGCCCCGGGGAGGCAATCAGCCCCAGCATTTT,CSVPRGGNQPQHF
15,TRBJ2-7,.,few,TRBV15,TGTGCCACCAGCAGAGACCAGGGAACCCCCTACGAGCAGTACTTC,CATSRDQGTPYEQYF
15,TRBJ2-1,TRBD2,few,TRBV29-1,TGCAGCGTTGCGCTAGGACTAGCGGGAGACAATGAGCAGTTCTTC,CSVALGLAGDNEQFF
17,TRBJ2-3,.,few,TRBV7-9,TGTGCCAGCAGCTTAGGGGACCGGCGGGAAGCCACAGATACGCAGTATTTT,CASSLGDRREATDTQYF
12,TRBJ2-7,TRBD1,.,TRBV10-3,TGTGCCATCAGCACAACAGGGGTCGAGCAGTACTTC,CAISTTGVEQYF
15,TRBJ1-1,.,.,TRBV24-1,TGTGCCACCAGTGACGACAGGCAGGGAGACACTGAAGCTTTCTTT,CATSDDRQGDTEAFF
13,TRBJ1-5,.,few,TRBV2,TGTGCCAGCAGTGTGCAGGGCGGACAGCCCCAGCATTTT,CASSVQGGQPQHF
13,TRBJ2-3,.,.,TRBV7-9,TGTGCCAGCAGTCTACTAGGAACAGATACGCAGTATTTT,CASSLLGTDTQYF
14,TRBJ1-4,TRBD1,few,TRBV9,TGTGCCAGCAGCGTCGGACAGGGAAGGGAAAAACTGTTTTTT,CASSVGQGREKLFF
15,TRBJ1-4,.,.,TRBV29-1,TGCAGCGCTCAACAGGGTACAACAACTAATGAAAAACTGTTTTTT,CSAQQGTTTNEKLFF
14,TRBJ2-7,.,.,TRBV2,TGTGCCAGTTTGGCGGGACTCCGAGGGGCCGAGCAGTACTTC,CASLAGLRGAEQYF
15,TRBJ2-7,.,.,TRBV27,TGTGCCAGCAGTCCTTCTGGCGTTTCCTCCTACGAGCAGTACTTC,CASSPSGVSSYEQYF
13,TRBJ1-1,TRBD1,few,TRBV12-3/TRBV12-4,TGTGCCAGCGGGACAGTGCTGAACACTGAAGCTTTCTTT,CASGTVLNTEAFF
10,TRBJ2-3,.,.,TRBV29-1,TGCAGCGTTGGCGGGGATACGCAGTATTTT,CSVGGDTQYF
13,TRBJ1-2,.,.,TRBV25-1,TGTGCCAGCAGTGAATTTGGGGATCAGGGCTACACCTTC,CASSEFGDQGYTF
15,TRBJ2-7,.,few,TRBV7-8,TGTGCCAGCAGCTTAGCGCAGGGTCCCTCCTACGAGCAGTACTTC,CASSLAQGPSYEQYF
16,TRBJ2-7,.,.,TRBV10-3,TGTGCCATCAGTGAGCCCCACGCGCTGGGAGGTGGCGAGCAGTACTTC,CAISEPHALGGGEQYF
16,TRBJ2-1,TRBD1,.,TRBV3-1,TGTGCCAGCAGCCCAATCGGGACAGGCCGATACAATGAGCAGTTCTTC,CASSPIGTGRYNEQFF
15,TRBJ1-6,.,once,TRBV7-2,TGTGCCAGCAGCGTAAGGACGGACGTCGGTTCACCCCTCCACTTT,CASSVRTDVGSPLHF
11,TRBJ2-3,.,.,TRBV5-1,TGCGCCAGCAGCTACTCCGATACGCAGTATTTT,CASSYSDTQYF
14,TRBJ1-1,.,.,TRBV6-2/TRBV6-3,TGTGCCAGCAGGACCCGACAGGTCAAGGCTGAAGCTTTCTTT,CASRTRQVKAEAFF
14,TRBJ2-5,.,few,TRBV5-1,TGCGCCAGCTGGTCGCGGGGAGTGCAAGAGACCCAGTACTTC,CASWSRGVQETQYF
16,TRBJ1-1,TRBD1,.,TRBV29-1,TGCAGCGTTGAAGCGGTATACAGGGGGAAGAACACTGAAGCTTTCTTT,CSVEAVYRGKNTEAFF
14,TRBJ2-1,.,few,TRBV7-6,TGTGCCAGCAGCAGTGCGGGACTGGGCAATGAGCAGTTCTTC,CASSSAGLGNEQFF
15,TRBJ2-1,.,.,TRBV11-3,TGTGCCAGCAGCCTCAGGGGAAAAAACTACAATGAGCAGTTCTTC,CASSLRGKNYNEQFF
13,TRBJ2-3,.,.,TRBV24-1,TGTGCCACCTCCGGGACCTTCACAGATACGCAGTATTTT,CATSGTFTDTQYF
17,TRBJ2-2,.,.,TRBV7-9,TGTGCCAGCACCACTCGGCTCGGGGGCGAGAACACCGGGGAGCTGTTTTTT,CASTTRLGGENTGELFF
13,TRBJ1-1,TRBD1,many,TRBV6-6,TGTGCCAGCAGTCGACAGGGAAACACTGAAGCTTTCTTT,CASSRQGNTEAFF
17,TRBJ2-2,.,.,TRBV27,TGTGCCAGCAGTTTAGAACAGTCAGGGGGGGACACCGGGGAGCTGTTTTTT,CASSLEQSGGDTGELFF